The TCR beta chain described here comes from a study of shared clonotypes between healthy human individuals. General study points: Non-shared clonotypes had lower generation probabilities than clonotypes shared by all four sorted-subset donors.

CD45RO-negative cells were positively selected for CCR7, leaving out terminally differentiated effector memory CD45RA+ cells. The assay was carried out at the deep level. This table comes from immunoSEQ multiplex PCR, and its TCRdb copy is limited to in-frame clones, with some not included. The sample includes over 2 million clones, about 95% of them seen just once. Trimming shortened V by 4 bases and J by 0 bases, and 16 bases separated the two germline ends. Germline lookup yields CDR1 SNHLY and CDR2 FYNNEI. The CDR3 contains 17 residues. Turning to this clone: The target antigen is unknown.

This TCR was recovered from a man aged 18 to 35 in good health. Sequenced input: naive CD8+ T cells sorted from blood. The V gene is TRBV2, the J gene TRBJ1-5, with D maybe TRBD1 (5 bases). The CDR3 reads CASSVVGTGNSNQPQHF. The CDR3 DNA reads TGTGCCAGCAGTGTCGTCGGGACGGGAAATAGCAATCAGCCCCAGCATTTT.